The 30 T cell receptor beta chains below were found in one sample sequenced in a study of blood T cell repertoires in COVID-19. Some clones are missing from TCRdb's copy, which holds only in-frame ones; the method was immunoSEQ multiplex PCR. Of about 98,000 clones listed, 82% are singletons. Input material: peripheral blood. The origin of the receptors is a man between 65 and 80 years old with active or convalescent COVID-19.

The rearrangement links TRBV18 to TRBJ1-6, with a weak D call TRBD1 (5 bases). CDR1 KGHSH and CDR2 LQKENI come from the germline V gene. V shed 1 base and J shed 5 bases, with 27 bases lying between them. This CDR3 is built from 21 residues. The CDR3 spells CASSPLSGGVRGGLDNSPLHF. The CDR3 DNA follows: TGTGCCAGCTCACCACTATCCGGAGGGGTTAGGGGAGGTCTGGATAATTCACCCCTCCACTTT.

This rearrangement joins TRBV7-8 to TRBJ2-1; D call uncertain. This CDR3 has 12 amino acids. V shed 5 bases and J shed 9 bases, with 11 bases lying between them. Germline V gene lookup returns CDR1 SGHVS and CDR2 FQNEAQ. In DNA, the CDR3 is TGTGCCAGCAGCCCCTACTCCGGTGAGCAGTTCTTC. It is translated as CASSPYSGEQFF.

This clone has just a few counts. This chain joins TRBV19 and TRBJ1-1; 10 bases are a match to TRBD1. The CDR3 has 16 residues. V lost 2 bases and J lost 1; bases outside the gene matches: 4. Per the germline V gene, CDR1 is LNHDA and CDR2 is SQIVND (reference sequence). Here the CDR3 reads CASSIKDRGWNTEAFF. The CDR3 nucleotides read TGTGCCAGTAGTATAAAGGACAGGGGGTGGAACACTGAAGCTTTCTTT.

The chain has TRBV9 and TRBJ1-2; 10 nucleotides align to TRBD1. The CDR3 is 13 amino acids. J was trimmed by 7 bases and V by 4 bases; bases with no gene match: 4. Per the germline V gene, CDR1 is SGDLS and CDR2 is YYNGEE. The CDR3, as DNA: TGTGCCAGCAGCAGGGACAGGGGCGGTGGCTACACCTTC. It translates to CASSRDRGGGYTF.

This clone was seen only a few times. The chain has TRBV11-3 and TRBJ1-2; D unresolved. Germline V gives CDR1 SGHNT, CDR2 YENEEA. The CDR3 has 12 amino acids. V was clipped by 1 base and J by 3 bases, with 3 bases between them. The CDR3 spells CASSLADYGYTF. The CDR3 nucleotides are TGTGCCAGCAGCTTAGCCGACTATGGCTACACCTTC.

V gene TRBV5-1 combines with J gene TRBJ1-3; D possibly corresponds to TRBD1 (6 bases). Trimming took off 6 bases at V and 2 bases at J, with 12 bases between the two ends. This CDR3 is built from 14 residues. Germline lookup yields CDR1 SGHRS and CDR2 YFSETQ. The CDR3 DNA is TGCGCCAGCACCCTCGAGGGGGCTGGAAACACCATATATTTT. Its translation: CASTLEGAGNTIYF.

The rearrangement uses TRBV5-6 and TRBJ2-5, with D possibly TRBD1 on 7 matching bases. Germline-derived CDR1 and CDR2 are SGHDT and YYEEEE. Trimming pared 4 bases from V and 4 bases from J, leaving 14 bases between. The CDR3 has 14 residues. Here the CDR3 reads CASSQGGVGETQYF. The CDR3 bases are TGTGCCAGCAGCCAGGGGGGCGTGGGAGAGACCCAGTACTTC.

This chain joins TRBV11-2 and TRBJ2-2; the match to TRBD1 covers 8 bases. This CDR3 spans 14 amino acids. From germline, CDR1 is SGHAT and CDR2 FQNNGV. Trimming removed 5 bases from V and 4 bases from J; junction bases left unmatched: 3. The chain's CDR3 is CASSKDRATGELFF. The CDR3 coding sequence is TGTGCCAGCAGCAAGGACAGGGCCACCGGGGAGCTGTTTTTT.

This clone has just one count. This chain links TRBV13 with TRBJ2-1, with 8 bases identical to TRBD2. In germline, CDR1 is PRHDT, CDR2 FYEKMQ (reference sequence). The V gene end was trimmed by 1 base and the J gene end by 3 bases; junction bases not matched to a gene: 5. CDR3 length: 16 residues. The DNA for the CDR3 is TGTGCCAGCAGCTTAGTGGCGCGGGGGGTCTACAATGAGCAGTTCTTC. Translating it yields CASSLVARGVYNEQFF.

The chain uses TRBV7-2 and TRBJ2-5; perhaps TRBD2 as D (6 bases). Germline CDR1 and CDR2: SGHTA and FQGNSA. The length of the CDR3 is 15 residues. V shed 5 bases and J shed 1 base, with 14 bases lying between them. CDR3 DNA: TGTGCCAGCAGCCCACACGGGGGAGTCCAAGAGACCCAGTACTTC. Translated, it gives CASSPHGGVQETQYF.

The V call is TRBV6-2 or TRBV6-3, the J call TRBJ1-1, with 10 bases that match TRBD1. Losses at the gene ends were 5 bases for V and 1 base for J; bases not matched to a gene: 7. This CDR3 contains 16 residues. Germline V gene data show CDR1 as MNHEY and CDR2 as SVGEGT. The CDR3 region is CASSPRQGARNTEAFF. CDR3 in DNA: TGTGCCAGCAGTCCCCGACAGGGGGCAAGGAACACTGAAGCTTTCTTT.

This chain uses TRBV18 with TRBJ2-5; 13 bases match TRBD2. The J segment lost 6 bases and the V segment lost 5 bases, leaving 6 bases of the junction unmatched. The CDR3 spans 15 residues. Germline-derived CDR1 and CDR2 are KGHSH and LQKENI. CDR3 sequence: CASSAGLAGVKTQYF. CDR3 nucleotides: TGTGCCAGCTCAGCCGGACTAGCGGGGGTCAAGACCCAGTACTTC.

The chain employs TRBV7-8 and TRBJ1-1, with 8 nucleotides matching TRBD1. V lost 1 base to trimming and J lost 5 bases; unmatched junction nucleotides: 6. Germline-derived CDR1 and CDR2 are SGHVS and FQNEAQ. CDR3 length: 15 residues. The CDR3 DNA reads as TGTGCCAGCAGCTTAGACGCCAGGGGGCGGACTGAAGCTTTCTTT. This gives the protein CASSLDARGRTEAFF.

A single count supports this clone. The chain recombines TRBV12-3 or TRBV12-4 with TRBJ2-7; no reliable D call. V was cut by 6 bases and J by 0 bases, with 9 bases left in between. The length of the CDR3 is 13 residues. This CDR3 is CASRVASSYEQYF. CDR3 DNA sequence: TGTGCCAGCAGGGTCGCGAGCTCCTACGAGCAGTACTTC.

The gene calls are TRBV19 and TRBJ1-3; D possibly corresponds to TRBD1 (5 bases). The CDR3 is 14 residues long. The V and J ends lost 6 bases and 4 bases respectively, with 13 bases between them. Germline CDR1 is LNHDA and CDR2 is SQIVND (reference sequence). Written as DNA, the CDR3 is TGTGCCAGTAGCAGACAGTTAGACGGAAACACCATATATTTT. Residues: CASSRQLDGNTIYF.

Notes on this clone: Other DNA variants within this sample encode the same CDR3. The CDR3 loop reads CASSYRANTEAFF. CDR3 bases: TGTGCCAGCAGCTACAGGGCGAACACTGAAGCTTTCTTT. The chain couples TRBV7-9 to TRBJ1-1, with D perhaps matching TRBD1 (6 bases). V dropped 4 bases and J dropped 1 base, with 7 bases sitting between them. Germline V gives CDR1 SEHNR, CDR2 FQNEAQ (reference sequence). The CDR3 length is 13 residues. The full variable domain, completed using reference TRBV7-9 and TRBJ1-1, is DTGVSQNPRHKITKRGQNVTFRCDPISEHNRLYWYRQTLGQGPEFLTYFQNEAQLEKSRLLSDRFSAERPKGSFSTLEIQRTEQGDSAMYLCASSYRANTEAFFGQGTRLTVV.

The chain combines TRBV3-1 (or the pseudogene TRBV3-2) with TRBJ1-5; the D gene is possibly TRBD1 (6 bases). Trimming stripped 1 base from V and 4 bases from J, with 11 bases between. The CDR3 loop spans 15 amino acids. The germline V gene has CDR1 LGHDT and CDR2 YNNKEL (reference sequence). The DNA for the CDR3 is TGTGCCAGCAGCCAAGGAACAGGGAGAAATCAGCCCCAGCATTTT. Its translation is CASSQGTGRNQPQHF.

This clone came up a few times. This chain connects TRBV4-1 to TRBJ1-1, with a weak D call TRBD1 (5 bases). This CDR3 is built from 16 residues. V shed 3 bases and J shed 2 bases, with 16 bases lying between them. CDR1 and CDR2 from the germline V gene are MGHRA and YSYEKL. CDR3 nucleotides: TGCGCCAGCAGCCACTTTCTCAGGGTGAGAAACACTGAAGCTTTCTTT. Its protein product is CASSHFLRVRNTEAFF.

The rearrangement uses TRBV3-1 (or the pseudogene TRBV3-2) and TRBJ1-5; D unresolved. V was pared by 4 bases and J by 4 bases, with 11 bases between. This CDR3 is 14 amino acids long. CDR1 is LGHDT, CDR2 YNNKEL, per germline (reference sequence). CDR3 DNA: TGTGCCAGCAGCCCCGGGTATCGGAATCAGCCCCAGCATTTT. It specifies CASSPGYRNQPQHF.

This clone was recorded only once. The genes are TRBV25-1 and TRBJ1-1; D ambiguous. This CDR3 is built from 14 residues. Germline CDR1 is MGHDK and CDR2 is SYGVNS. Trimming took 6 bases from V and 5 from J, leaving 16 bases between them. CDR3 loop: CASSELGGPTEAFF. Here the CDR3 DNA reads TGTGCCAGCAGCGAGCTCGGAGGTCCGACTGAAGCTTTCTTT.

The V call is TRBV18, the J call TRBJ2-2; weak D call: TRBD1 (6 bases). The CDR3 totals 15 residues. The germline gives CDR1 KGHSH, CDR2 LQKENI. The ends were cut back, 4 bases at V and 5 bases at J, with 14 bases in the middle. The CDR3 region is CASSHQDRFTGELFF. The CDR3 nucleotides are TGTGCCAGCTCACACCAAGACAGGTTTACCGGGGAGCTGTTTTTT.

The V call is TRBV5-1, the J call TRBJ2-7; D ambiguous. V was cut by 0 bases and J by 0 bases, with 4 bases left in between. Germline V gene lookup returns CDR1 SGHRS and CDR2 YFSETQ. The CDR3 runs 13 residues. CDR3 loop: CASSLDNSYEQYF. DNA for the CDR3: TGCGCCAGCAGCTTGGACAACTCCTACGAGCAGTACTTC.

The CDR3 nucleotides read TGTGCCAGCAGCCGCCGGGACAGGGACCCCTACGAGCAGTACTTC. It yields the protein CASSRRDRDPYEQYF. The rearrangement links TRBV21-1 to TRBJ2-7; the tabulated D call, TRBD1, remains unverified against the DNA. TRBV21-1 has pseudogene status. CDR3 length equals 15 residues.

This sequence joins TRBV3-1 (or the pseudogene TRBV3-2) and TRBJ2-5, with 7 bases matching TRBD1. The ends lost 2 bases at V and 1 base at J; junction bases unmatched: 10. This CDR3 contains 17 residues. The germline V gene has CDR1 LGHDT and CDR2 YNNKEL (reference sequence). The CDR3 loop reads CASSQTRQGRGQETQYF. CDR3 bases: TGTGCCAGCAGCCAAACTAGACAGGGAAGGGGCCAAGAGACCCAGTACTTC.

The genes are TRBV29-1 and TRBJ2-1; the D gene is possibly TRBD1 (6 bases). Deletions cut 3 bases from V and 15 bases from J, with 21 bases between. Germline-derived CDR1 and CDR2 are SQVTM and ANQGSEA. The CDR3 spans 13 residues. The CDR3 bases are TGCAGCGTTGAGGGGGAAAGGGACACCGGATTGTTCTTC. Translation: CSVEGERDTGLFF.

V usage is TRBV19 and J usage is TRBJ1-5, with TRBD1 as a possible D gene (6 bases). The germline V gene encodes CDR1 LNHDA and CDR2 SQIVND (reference sequence). This CDR3 is 14 amino acids long. V dropped 4 bases and J dropped 7 bases, with 14 bases sitting between them. CDR3 loop: CASSTPRGGQPQHF. The CDR3 region has the DNA TGTGCCAGTAGTACCCCAAGGGGGGGACAGCCCCAGCATTTT.

The rearrangement links TRBV3-1 (or the pseudogene TRBV3-2) to TRBJ2-3; the D gene is possibly TRBD2 (5 bases). Germline-derived CDR1 and CDR2 are LGHDT and YNNKEL (reference sequence). V dropped 0 bases and J dropped 4 bases, with 11 bases sitting between them. The CDR3 contains 15 residues. For the CDR3, the DNA is TGTGCCAGCAGCCAAGATCCCCGAGCGGCAGATACGCAGTATTTT. Translation gives CASSQDPRAADTQYF.

The chain is built from TRBV30 and TRBJ1-1; D unclear. Per germline, CDR1 GTSNPN and CDR2 SVGIG (reference sequence). The CDR3 consists of 13 residues. The V and J ends lost 2 bases and 1 base respectively, with 8 bases between them. DNA of the CDR3: TGTGCCTGGAGTTACGGAGAGAACACTGAAGCTTTCTTT. Protein sequence: CAWSYGENTEAFF.

The chain combines TRBV7-8 with TRBJ1-1; D gene ambiguous. Germline V gives CDR1 SGHVS, CDR2 FQNEAQ. V lost 1 base, J lost 9 bases, and 12 bases lay in between. The CDR3 consists of 13 residues. CDR3 nucleotides: TGTGCCAGCAGCTTAGACGCAGGCGCAAAAGCTTTCTTT. Translation gives CASSLDAGAKAFF.

The chain combines TRBV27 with TRBJ2-2, with TRBD1 matching 9 bases. Germline CDR1 and CDR2: MNHEY and SMNVEV (reference sequence). The V and J ends lost 1 base and 6 bases, in that order; junction bases with no gene match: 3. This CDR3 has 15 amino acids. CDR3 residues: CASSLYRGRAGELFF. CDR3 nucleotide sequence: TGTGCCAGCAGTTTATACAGGGGGCGCGCCGGGGAGCTGTTTTTT.